The 14 T cell receptor beta chains in this list originate from one sample, sequenced in a study of OX40 agonist ivuxolimab in advanced cancers. The method was immunoSEQ multiplex PCR; TCRdb's version includes in-frame clones alone and lacks a portion of them. The sample has more than 80,000 clones, 85% to 95% seen once. Material: CD4+ or CD8+ T cells sorted from blood, obtained in a trial of the OX40 agonist ivuxolimab. All receptors come from an adult with an advanced solid tumor such as melanoma, head and neck, liver or kidney cancer.

The rearrangement links TRBV27 to TRBJ1-1, with no clear D. V was clipped by 4 bases and J by 4 bases, with 13 bases between them. Germline V gene data show CDR1 as MNHEY and CDR2 as SMNVEV (reference sequence). CDR3 length: 14 amino acids. The CDR3 bases are TGTGCCAGCAGTTCCCTTAGTGGGCGCACTGAAGCTTTCTTT. Translated: CASSSLSGRTEAFF.

The chain employs TRBV2 and TRBJ1-3; D unclear. V dropped 4 bases and J dropped 3 bases, with 4 bases sitting between them. The CDR3 has 12 amino acids. The germline V gene has CDR1 SNHLY and CDR2 FYNNEI. The CDR3 is CASSGVGNTIYF. In DNA, the CDR3 is TGTGCCAGCAGTGGCGTTGGAAACACCATATATTTT.

CDR3 coding DNA: TGTGCCAGCACTCAGCGGGGTTTTACTGAAGCTTTCTTT. Amino acids: CASTQRGFTEAFF. The V call is TRBV14, the J call TRBJ1-1; D is uncertain. Germline CDR1 SGHDN, CDR2 FVKESK. Between the trimmed V and J ends, which lost 7 bases and 5 bases, there was a span of 14 bases. The CDR3 has 13 residues.

The V and J genes are TRBV18 and TRBJ2-7; the D gene is possibly TRBD1 (5 bases). Trimming removed 4 bases from V and 3 bases from J, with 13 bases in between. This CDR3 is built from 14 residues. Germline assignment: CDR1 KGHSH and CDR2 LQKENI. CDR3 sequence: CASSRDSENYEQYF. CDR3 bases: TGTGCCAGCTCACGAGACAGTGAGAACTACGAGCAGTACTTC.

This chain connects TRBV5-1 to TRBJ1-2; D remains ambiguous. Deletions cut 4 bases from V and 4 bases from J, with 8 bases between. The length of the CDR3 is 12 residues. Germline assignment: CDR1 SGHRS and CDR2 YFSETQ. CDR3 DNA: TGCGCCAGCAGCCCGGTGGGCTATGGCTACACCTTC. Encoded protein: CASSPVGYGYTF.

In the case of this clone: The junction departs from germline at one end; a sequencing error may be responsible. This sequence joins TRBV7-7 and TRBJ2-5, with D tentatively TRBD2 (5 bases). The DNA matches TRBJ2-7 better at its end, which makes the J call doubtful. The germline gives CDR1 SSHAT, CDR2 FNYEAQ (reference sequence). This CDR3 is 12 amino acids long. CDR3 sequence reads: CASSPGGNEQYF. The CDR3 DNA is TGTGCTAGCAGCCCCGGAGGAAACGAGCAGTACTTC.

Concerning this clone itself: Distinct nucleotide sequences in the sample also encode this CDR3. V is TRBV9 and J is TRBJ2-7, with D perhaps matching TRBD1 (6 bases). CDR3 size: 13 residues. V was clipped by 0 bases and J by 4 bases, with 8 bases between them. The germline V gene has CDR1 SGDLS and CDR2 YYNGEE. The CDR3 loop is CASSVEQGYEQYF. DNA of the CDR3: TGTGCCAGCAGCGTAGAACAGGGTTACGAGCAGTACTTC.

This clone came up once. V is TRBV2 and J is TRBJ1-6; TRBD1 matches at 7 bases. The CDR3 loop spans 16 amino acids. The germline V gene has CDR1 SNHLY and CDR2 FYNNEI. Unmatched junction bases numbered 6, after V lost 3 bases and J lost 4 bases. The CDR3 region is CASSDRGTEYNSPLHF. CDR3 nucleotide sequence: TGTGCCAGCAGTGATAGAGGGACAGAGTATAATTCACCCCTCCACTTT.

The chain uses TRBV11-2 and TRBJ2-3; D unclear. Germline V CDR1 and CDR2: SGHAT, FQNNGV. The CDR3 has 13 amino acids. Trimming cost V 1 base and J 6 bases, with 8 bases left between them. CDR3 region: CASSLVVPDTQYF. Written as DNA, the CDR3 is TGTGCCAGCAGCTTAGTAGTCCCTGATACGCAGTATTTT.

The chain links TRBV7-8 to TRBJ2-4, with D tentatively TRBD1 (5 bases). Germline lookup yields CDR1 SGHVS and CDR2 FQNEAQ. V dropped 5 bases and J dropped 2 bases, with 10 bases sitting between them. CDR3 length: 14 residues. As DNA, the CDR3 is TGTGCCAGCAGCGGGGCGAGGTCCAAAAACATTCAGTACTTC. Its translation is CASSGARSKNIQYF.

The chain employs TRBV28 and TRBJ2-7, with 7 bases lining up with TRBD1. The CDR3 extends over 14 amino acids. Germline assignment: CDR1 MDHEN and CDR2 SYDVKM. V shed 3 bases, J shed 3 bases, and the junction held 5 bases outside the gene matches. The CDR3 nucleotides are TGTGCCAGCAGTTTCAAGGGGACAGTCTACGAGCAGTACTTC. Translating it yields CASSFKGTVYEQYF.

V is TRBV19 and J is TRBJ2-5, with 11 positions matching TRBD1. Trimming removed 6 bases from V and 4 bases from J; junction bases left unmatched: 7. In germline, CDR1 is LNHDA, CDR2 SQIVND (reference sequence). This CDR3 is 15 amino acids long. The CDR3 loop reads CASSLGQGEGETQYF. For the CDR3, the DNA is TGTGCCAGTAGCCTGGGACAGGGGGAGGGAGAGACCCAGTACTTC.

This clone was detected a few times. The J gene is TRBJ1-4, the V gene TRBV4-1; D not resolved. Germline V gene sequence: CDR1 MGHRA, CDR2 YSYEKL. Between the trimmed V and J ends, which lost 0 bases and 2 bases, there was a span of 10 bases. The CDR3 is 16 amino acids. In DNA, the CDR3 is TGCGCCAGCAGCCAAGATCCATACGGGACTAATGAAAAACTGTTTTTT. Translated: CASSQDPYGTNEKLFF.

The rearrangement joins TRBV13 to TRBJ2-7; TRBD1 aligns across 7 bases. This CDR3 has 13 residues. The V gene end was trimmed by 5 bases and the J gene end by 2 bases; junction bases not matched to a gene: 3. CDR1 and CDR2 from the germline V gene are PRHDT and FYEKMQ (reference sequence). CDR3 residues: CASSTDRAYEQYF. In DNA form, the CDR3 reads TGTGCCAGCAGCACCGACAGGGCCTACGAGCAGTACTTC.